A selection of T cell receptor beta chains follows, all from one sample in a study of technical replicates of blood from a handful of donors. Clones were read by immunoSEQ multiplex PCR, and TCRdb kept only the in-frame ones, dropping some. The sample has under 100,000 clones, approximately 96% seen once. The sequenced material came from T cells isolated from PBMCs. Receptors originate from a human donor in good health. Each CDR3 is given with its conserved first and last residue. A D gene is named only where the DNA matches it firmly. The size field is filled for only some rows; it gives once, few, many or a size class.

d_call j_call v_call clone_size cdr3_aa cdr3_nt
. TRBJ1-5 TRBV29-1 . CSVGEHGGQPQHF TGCAGCGTTGGGGAGCACGGGGGTCAGCCCCAGCATTTT
. TRBJ2-5 TRBV28 . CASSLGASHQETQYF TGTGCCAGCAGTTTAGGGGCCAGCCACCAAGAGACCCAGTACTTC
TRBD1 TRBJ1-4 TRBV9 . CASTPGDSLATNEKLFF TGTGCCAGCACCCCCGGGGACAGCCTTGCAACTAATGAAAAACTGTTTTTT
. TRBJ1-2 TRBV10-2 . CASSEEGDYGYTF TGCGCCAGCAGTGAAGAGGGGGACTATGGCTACACCTTC
TRBD1 TRBJ1-1 TRBV4-1 . CASSAHGTGEAEAFF TGCGCCAGCAGCGCGCACGGGACAGGAGAGGCTGAAGCTTTCTTT
. TRBJ2-7 TRBV15 . CATSRALSGVGEQYF TGTGCCACCAGCAGAGCCCTTTCCGGGGTGGGCGAGCAGTACTTC
. TRBJ2-3 TRBV23-1 . CASSPLGANTQYF TGCGCCAGCAGTCCATTGGGGGCAAATACGCAGTATTTT
. TRBJ1-3 TRBV7-9 . CASSFWEDLGNTIYF TGTGCCAGCAGCTTTTGGGAGGACCTGGGAAACACCATATATTTT
. TRBJ1-2 TRBV30 . CAWSPHSAYGYTF TGTGCCTGGAGCCCCCATTCCGCGTATGGCTACACCTTC
TRBD2 TRBJ2-7 TRBV10-1 . CASSGAGGSYEQYF TGCGCCAGCAGTGGGGCGGGAGGCTCCTACGAGCAGTACTTC
TRBD1 TRBJ2-7 TRBV28 once CASSSGQNYEQYF TGTGCCAGCAGTTCGGGACAGAACTACGAGCAGTACTTC
TRBD1 TRBJ2-2 TRBV5-1 . CASSRGQGANTGELFF TGCGCCAGCAGCCGCGGACAGGGCGCGAACACCGGGGAGCTGTTTTTT
TRBD2 TRBJ2-1 TRBV6-5 . CASSYDSGSSYNEQFF TGTGCCAGCAGTTACGATAGCGGGAGCTCCTACAATGAGCAGTTCTTC
. TRBJ2-4 TRBV5-4 . CASSLGRVGKNIQYF TGTGCCAGCAGCTTGGGCAGGGTTGGCAAAAACATTCAGTACTTC
. TRBJ2-7 TRBV14 . CASSQGHGSGYEQYF TGTGCCAGCAGCCAAGGTCACGGGAGCGGCTACGAGCAGTACTTC
. TRBJ1-1 TRBV5-6 . CASSTDTEAFF TGTGCCAGCAGCACTGACACTGAAGCTTTCTTT
TRBD1 TRBJ2-7 TRBV5-1 . CASSLAGTGAYEQYF TGCGCCAGCAGCTTGGCCGGGACAGGGGCCTACGAGCAGTACTTC
TRBD1 TRBJ1-1 TRBV27 . CASSRQGWDTEAFF TGTGCCAGCAGTAGACAGGGCTGGGACACTGAAGCTTTCTTT
TRBD1 TRBJ1-2 TRBV2 . CASSNPIRQGHYGYTF TGTGCCAGCAGTAATCCAATTAGACAGGGCCACTATGGCTACACCTTC
. TRBJ2-7 TRBV27 once CASSSVPHEQYF TGTGCCAGCAGTTCGGTACCCCACGAGCAGTACTTC
TRBD1 TRBJ1-2 TRBV5-1 . CASSLRLGQSDGYTF TGCGCCAGCAGCTTGAGGTTGGGACAGTCCGATGGCTACACCTTC
TRBD1 TRBJ1-1 TRBV28 . CASSFPRDREAFF TGTGCCAGCAGTTTCCCCCGGGACAGGGAAGCTTTCTTT
. TRBJ1-6 TRBV27 . CASSLSAKNSPLHF TGTGCCAGCAGTTTATCCGCTAAGAATTCACCCCTCCACTTT
. TRBJ2-7 TRBV15 once CATSRDVKRSYEQYF TGTGCCACCAGCAGAGATGTCAAGAGATCCTACGAGCAGTACTTC
TRBD2 TRBJ2-7 TRBV29-1 . CSVVGGVGLAGAYEQYF TGCAGCGTTGTGGGGGGGGTGGGACTAGCGGGAGCGTACGAGCAGTACTTC
. TRBJ2-7 TRBV7-3 . CASSLGVGPYEQYF TGTGCCAGCAGCTTAGGGGTGGGGCCCTACGAGCAGTACTTC
. TRBJ2-2 TRBV4-2 . CASSQEGGGISGELFF TGTGCCAGCAGCCAAGAAGGAGGTGGAATCTCCGGGGAGCTGTTTTTT
. TRBJ1-1 TRBV5-5 . CASSFGQTFLNTEAFF TGTGCCAGCAGCTTTGGACAGACTTTCTTGAACACTGAAGCTTTCTTT
. TRBJ1-3 TRBV4-1 . CASSRVPPGSGNTIYF TGCGCCAGCAGCCGAGTCCCACCAGGCTCTGGAAACACCATATATTTT
. TRBJ1-2 TRBV28 . CASTPTGQGNGYTF TGTGCCAGCACTCCTACCGGCCAGGGTAATGGCTACACCTTC
TRBD2 TRBJ2-1 TRBV30 . CAWIELAGGKEQFF TGTGCCTGGATCGAGCTAGCGGGGGGGAAAGAGCAGTTCTTC
. TRBJ1-1 TRBV28 few CASSSRGGLTEAFF TGTGCCAGCAGTTCCAGAGGTGGACTCACTGAAGCTTTCTTT
. TRBJ2-7 TRBV6-6 . CASNLEGAESSYEQYF TGTGCCAGCAACCTCGAAGGAGCGGAAAGCTCCTACGAGCAGTACTTC
TRBD2 TRBJ2-1 TRBV6-1 . CASSERRLAGGDEQFF TGTGCCAGCAGTGAAAGGCGACTAGCGGGAGGCGATGAGCAGTTCTTC
. TRBJ1-3 TRBV5-4 . CASSPSGGTHGTIYF TGTGCCAGCAGCCCCTCGGGGGGCACGCACGGCACCATATATTTT
. TRBJ1-4 TRBV5-1 . CASSLYQGNEKLFF TGCGCCAGCAGCTTGTATCAGGGGAATGAAAAACTGTTTTTT
. TRBJ1-1 TRBV27 . CASSFLQGEAFF TGTGCCAGCAGTTTTTTGCAGGGGGAAGCTTTCTTT
TRBD2 TRBJ2-1 TRBV11-3 . CASSLPLFSGGAVNEQFF TGTGCCAGCAGCCTGCCTCTATTTTCCGGGGGGGCGGTTAATGAGCAGTTCTTC
. TRBJ2-2 TRBV6-1 . CASIKDTVTGELFF TGTGCCAGCATAAAGGACACAGTCACCGGGGAGCTGTTTTTT
TRBD1 TRBJ1-5 TRBV29-1 . CSVETGTGYQPQHF TGCAGCGTGGAAACCGGGACAGGGTACCAGCCCCAGCATTTT
TRBD2 TRBJ2-1 TRBV7-2 . CASSYFVTGTKNEQFF TGTGCCAGCAGCTACTTCGTTACGGGGACTAAGAATGAGCAGTTCTTC
TRBD2 TRBJ2-7 TRBV27 . CASSTGLAYEQYF TGTGCCAGCAGTACGGGACTAGCCTACGAGCAGTACTTC
TRBD1 TRBJ2-7 TRBV5-8 . CASSLVGDSRPYEQYF TGTGCCAGCAGCTTGGTTGGGGACAGTCGACCCTACGAGCAGTACTTC
. TRBJ1-1 TRBV10-2 few CASSYPTANTEAFF TGCGCCAGCAGTTATCCGACTGCGAACACTGAAGCTTTCTTT
. TRBJ2-7 TRBV6-6 . CASRIGHTEEQYF TGTGCCAGCAGAATAGGACACACGGAGGAGCAGTACTTC
. TRBJ1-1 TRBV19 . CASSILAGINTEAFF TGTGCCAGTAGTATCTTGGCAGGGATAAACACTGAAGCTTTCTTT
TRBD1 TRBJ1-5 TRBV30 . CAWSLGTGRQPQHF TGTGCCTGGAGTTTAGGGACAGGGAGACAGCCCCAGCATTTT
TRBD1 TRBJ2-1 TRBV15 . CATSRVDRGHEQFF TGTGCCACCAGCAGAGTAGACAGGGGGCATGAGCAGTTCTTC
. TRBJ1-2 TRBV19 . CASSSTGYYGYTF TGTGCCAGTAGTTCGACGGGTTACTATGGCTACACCTTC
. TRBJ2-2 TRBV2 . CASSGYSGNTGELFF TGTGCCAGCAGTGGTTATAGCGGGAACACCGGGGAGCTGTTTTTT
TRBD1 TRBJ1-6 TRBV4-2 once CASSKTGTADSPLHF TGTGCCAGCAGCAAAACCGGGACAGCAGATTCACCCCTCCACTTT
TRBD2 TRBJ2-3 TRBV6-4 . CASSDSAGGPDTQYF TGTGCCAGCAGTGACTCAGCGGGGGGGCCAGATACGCAGTATTTT
TRBD1 TRBJ2-7 TRBV7-9 . CASSGQQGYEQYF TGTGCCAGCAGCGGACAACAGGGGTACGAGCAGTACTTC
TRBD2 TRBJ2-7 TRBV10-1 . CAGPTSLPYEQYF TGCGCCGGACCGACTAGCCTCCCTTACGAGCAGTACTTC